This TCR beta chain stems from a study of blood T cell repertoires in COVID-19 (dated by TCRdb to about 2020). Context from the whole study: Collaborator samples came from the United States, Italy and Spain and covered acute and convalescent phases of COVID-19. Deeply sampled blood TCRbeta repertoires from subjects exposed to, actively infected with, or recovered from COVID-19 were included in the dataset. Where available, HLA class I and class II types were taken from metadata supplied by the sample provider and were not determined by assay-based typing. The repertoires were released in a freely available public database intended as a resource for research on the immune response to SARS-CoV-2. The sample metadata nearly always contained a de-identified subject ID, COVID-19 status, age in years and sex. The material from the prospective study consisted of cDNA or gDNA derived from T cells, B-cell-depleted T cells, or PBMCs. Samples were obtained from the ongoing ImmuneRACE study (first 160 participants) and from approximately 1,200 subjects provided by 6 global collaborators.

One collaborating source in Seattle enrolled patients while the patients were actively infected and followed the patients over time throughout the course of disease. The collaborating institutions used their own protocols to collect whole blood in K2EDTA tubes. For TCRbeta analysis, collaborators shipped samples in one of three forms: frozen whole blood, isolated PBMCs, or DNA extracted from either of those sample types. The CDR3, cysteine through phenylalanine, is 15 amino acids long. Only the CDR3 DNA is retained, 45 bases long and in frame from the first base. From a lookup of the germline V gene, CDR1 and CDR2 are SNHLY and FYNNEI. Trimming removed 10 bases from V and 6 bases from J, leaving 22 bases between the germline ends. In regard to this clone: Its target antigen remains unknown. Base qualities are not recorded, but no much larger clone differs from it by a single base.

TCRbeta CDR3 regions were amplified from genomic DNA by means of the immunoSEQ Assay, a bias-controlled multiplex PCR. Per the source publication's procedure: Nucleated cell counts per sample were estimated from amplification of reference gene primers within the assay. To quantify the absolute abundance of each unique TCRbeta CDR3 rearrangement, sequence reads were collapsed and filtered. For each sample, productive Simpson clonality was calculated as the square root of Simpson's diversity index over productive rearrangements. The clones in this table, taken by TCRdb from immuneACCESS, are in-frame only. Not every clone is retained; where verified, under half of the shortfall comes from an unresolved V gene, and the cause of the rest is unknown. That table is the source of V, J and clone size, and D and trimming were worked out from the DNA. The table for this sample lists 250,000 to 300,000 clones; 91% of them were counted only once. Around 2.2% of the sample is held by the ten biggest clonotypes.

What the research found in general, with its limitations: The amount of clinical and demographic metadata varied by source and participant and was provided uncurated.

The source of this sequence is a woman aged 25 to 39 with COVID-19, enrolled during active disease. Rearrangement joined TRBV2 to TRBJ2-1; a tentative D call is TRBD1 (6 bases match). Input material: peripheral blood. The sequence in DNA is TGTGCCACCTCTCTAGGGTTGGGGGCTTTCAATGAGCAGTTCTTC. It is translated as CATSLGLGAFNEQFF.